These T cell receptor beta chains were read from a single sample in a study of blood T cell repertoires in COVID-19. Assay: immunoSEQ multiplex PCR; the TCRdb copy retains only in-frame clones and omits some. The data show under 130,000 clones, approximately 69% seen once. Sequencing was carried out using peripheral blood. These TCRs come from a man aged 80 or over with acute or convalescent COVID-19. CDR3s include the opening cysteine and the closing phenylalanine or tryptophan. The order of the fields is CDR3 length, J gene, D gene, clone size, V gene, CDR3 protein, CDR3 DNA. The D gene is left open where the match is weak. The size of a clone is reported for some rows only, either as once, few or many, or as a class for expanded clones.

CDR3 length: 17
J gene: TRBJ1-5
D gene: TRBD1
clone size: .
V gene: TRBV5-8
CDR3 protein: CASSLLEGTGLFQPQHF
CDR3 DNA: TGTGCCAGCAGCTTGTTAGAGGGGACAGGGCTATTTCAGCCCCAGCATTTT

CDR3 length: 14
J gene: TRBJ2-7
D gene: .
clone size: .
V gene: TRBV6-2/TRBV6-3
CDR3 protein: CASSYQRTAYEQYF
CDR3 DNA: TGTGCCAGCAGTTACCAAAGGACAGCCTACGAGCAGTACTTC

CDR3 length: 15
J gene: TRBJ1-3
D gene: .
clone size: .
V gene: TRBV5-1
CDR3 protein: CASSLTGNSGNTIYF
CDR3 DNA: TGCGCCAGCAGCTTGACAGGTAACTCTGGAAACACCATATATTTT

CDR3 length: 15
J gene: TRBJ2-1
D gene: .
clone size: .
V gene: TRBV9
CDR3 protein: CASSVGPAADNEQFF
CDR3 DNA: TGTGCCAGCAGCGTAGGCCCGGCAGCGGACAATGAGCAGTTCTTC

CDR3 length: 16
J gene: TRBJ2-7
D gene: TRBD2
clone size: .
V gene: TRBV28
CDR3 protein: CASRLILTSGSYEQYF
CDR3 DNA: TGTGCCAGCAGGCTGATCCTGACTAGCGGGAGCTACGAGCAGTACTTC

CDR3 length: 14
J gene: TRBJ1-1
D gene: TRBD1
clone size: .
V gene: TRBV6-5
CDR3 protein: CASSTNRGGTEAFF
CDR3 DNA: TGTGCCAGCAGTACCAACAGGGGGGGAACTGAAGCTTTCTTT

CDR3 length: 14
J gene: TRBJ1-5
D gene: .
clone size: few
V gene: TRBV28
CDR3 protein: CASSFGGRFQPQHF
CDR3 DNA: TGTGCCAGCAGTTTCGGGGGGCGATTCCAGCCCCAGCATTTT

CDR3 length: 11
J gene: TRBJ2-1
D gene: .
clone size: .
V gene: TRBV5-6
CDR3 protein: CASSWDYEQFF
CDR3 DNA: TGTGCCAGCAGCTGGGACTATGAGCAGTTCTTC

CDR3 length: 14
J gene: TRBJ1-5
D gene: .
clone size: .
V gene: TRBV7-2
CDR3 protein: CASSPGQFNQPQHF
CDR3 DNA: TGTGCCAGCAGCCCCGGACAGTTCAATCAGCCCCAGCATTTT

CDR3 length: 15
J gene: TRBJ1-3
D gene: .
clone size: once
V gene: TRBV7-9
CDR3 protein: CASSPRQASGNTIYF
CDR3 DNA: TGTGCCAGCAGCCCCCGACAGGCCTCTGGAAACACCATATATTTT

CDR3 length: 12
J gene: TRBJ2-1
D gene: .
clone size: once
V gene: TRBV2
CDR3 protein: CASSEAAREQFF
CDR3 DNA: TGTGCCAGCAGTGAAGCGGCGAGGGAGCAGTTCTTC

CDR3 length: 15
J gene: TRBJ2-1
D gene: TRBD2
clone size: .
V gene: TRBV6-5
CDR3 protein: CASRETSGRIIEQFF
CDR3 DNA: TGTGCCAGCAGGGAGACTAGCGGGAGGATCATTGAGCAGTTCTTC